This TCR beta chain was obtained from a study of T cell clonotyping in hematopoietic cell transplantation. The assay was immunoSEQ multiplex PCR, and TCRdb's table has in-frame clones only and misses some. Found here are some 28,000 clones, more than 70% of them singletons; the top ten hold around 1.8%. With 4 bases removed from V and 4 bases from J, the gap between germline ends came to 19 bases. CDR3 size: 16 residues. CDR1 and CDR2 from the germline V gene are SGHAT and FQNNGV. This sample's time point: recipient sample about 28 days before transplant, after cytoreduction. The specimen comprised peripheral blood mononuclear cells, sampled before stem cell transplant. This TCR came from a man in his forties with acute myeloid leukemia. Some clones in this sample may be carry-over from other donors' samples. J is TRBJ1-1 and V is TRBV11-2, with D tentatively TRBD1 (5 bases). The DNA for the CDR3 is TGTGCCAGCAGCTATTGGAAAAACAGGATTGGCACTGAAGCTTTCTTT. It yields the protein CASSYWKNRIGTEAFF.